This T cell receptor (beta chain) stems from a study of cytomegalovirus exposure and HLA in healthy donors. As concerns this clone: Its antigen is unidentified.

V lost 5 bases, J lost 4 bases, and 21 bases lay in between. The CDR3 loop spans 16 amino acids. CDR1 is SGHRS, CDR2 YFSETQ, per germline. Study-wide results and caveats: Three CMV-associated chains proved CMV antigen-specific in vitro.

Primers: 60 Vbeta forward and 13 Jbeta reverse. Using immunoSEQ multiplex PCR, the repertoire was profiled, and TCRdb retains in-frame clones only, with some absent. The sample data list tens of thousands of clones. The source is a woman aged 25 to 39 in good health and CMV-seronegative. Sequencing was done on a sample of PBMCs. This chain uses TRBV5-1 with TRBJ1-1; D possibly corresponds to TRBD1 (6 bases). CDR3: CASRRGTQGKATEAFF. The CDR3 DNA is TGCGCCAGCAGGAGGGGGACACAGGGAAAGGCCACTGAAGCTTTCTTT.